This T cell receptor beta chain was sequenced during a study of blood T cell repertoires in COVID-19. This clone was seen more than once but under ten times. With V trimmed by 0 bases and J by 4 bases, 6 bases remained unmatched. Germline lookup yields CDR1 SGHNT and CDR2 YYREEE (reference sequence). This CDR3 contains 15 residues. TCRdb keeps only in-frame clones here, not all; method: immunoSEQ multiplex PCR. The table has tens of thousands of clones, over 65% seen once. This TCR derives from a woman older than 75 with acute or convalescent COVID-19. Input material: peripheral blood. This chain links TRBV5-4 with TRBJ2-7, with 8 nucleotides matching TRBD2. The CDR3 DNA reads TGTGCCAGCAGCTTGGATGCTAGCGGGTCTTACGAGCAGTACTTC. Protein sequence: CASSLDASGSYEQYF.